This TCR beta chain is from a study of blood T cell repertoires in COVID-19. Study summary: Acute and convalescent COVID-19 specimens originated in the United States, Italy and Spain. PBMCs, B-cell-depleted T cells, or T cells were the source of the cDNA or gDNA that made up the material.

In this sample, this clone turned up once. Repertoires were generated with immunoSEQ multiplex PCR, while TCRdb's copy carries only in-frame clones and drops some. The sample records about 150,000 clones, 80% to 90% being singletons. The CDR3 length is 15 residues. Germline CDR1 and CDR2: SGHRS and YFSETQ. Trimming cost V 2 bases and J 4 bases, with 12 bases left between them. Material: peripheral blood. The chain is built from TRBV5-1 and TRBJ2-2; a possible D gene is TRBD1 (5 bases). This TCR was recovered from an older woman with active COVID-19. The CDR3 is CASSLGVPSTGELFF. In DNA form, the CDR3 reads TGCGCCAGCAGCTTAGGGGTCCCCAGCACCGGGGAGCTGTTTTTT.